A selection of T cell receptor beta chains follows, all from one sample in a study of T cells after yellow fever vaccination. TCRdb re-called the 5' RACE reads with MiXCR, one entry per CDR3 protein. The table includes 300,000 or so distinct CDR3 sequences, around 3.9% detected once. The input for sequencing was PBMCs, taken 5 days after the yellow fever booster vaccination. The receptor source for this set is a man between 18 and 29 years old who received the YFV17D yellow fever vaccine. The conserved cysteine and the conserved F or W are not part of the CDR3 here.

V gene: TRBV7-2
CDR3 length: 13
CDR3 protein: ASTLRHSPNYEQY

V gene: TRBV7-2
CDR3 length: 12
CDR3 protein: ASSNRRDTGELF

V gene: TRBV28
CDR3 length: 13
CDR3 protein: ASSFPPGWNGELF

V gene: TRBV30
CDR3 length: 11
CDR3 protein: AWSGLAADTQY

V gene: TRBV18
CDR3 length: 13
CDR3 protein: ASSLSGMGNQPQH

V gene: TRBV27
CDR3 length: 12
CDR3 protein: ASSLLVGGSEAF

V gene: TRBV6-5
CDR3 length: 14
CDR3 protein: ASSYGAGGGNEKLF

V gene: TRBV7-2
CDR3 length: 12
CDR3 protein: ASSSRDRGRPQH

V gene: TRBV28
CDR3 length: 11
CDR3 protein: ATAVTGTGELF

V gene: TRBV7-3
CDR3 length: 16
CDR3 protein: ASSYQARSYGGVGTQY

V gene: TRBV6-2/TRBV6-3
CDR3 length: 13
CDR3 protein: ASSLAGGPTDTQY

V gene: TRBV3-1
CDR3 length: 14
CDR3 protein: ASSQDLTADNSPLH

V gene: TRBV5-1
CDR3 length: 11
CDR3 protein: ASKREYADTQY

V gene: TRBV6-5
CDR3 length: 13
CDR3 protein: ASKGGRSGLHGYT

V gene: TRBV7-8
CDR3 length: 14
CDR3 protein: ASTVSSNPLGTEAF

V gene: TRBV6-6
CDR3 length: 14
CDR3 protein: ASSPGGAEWNTEAF

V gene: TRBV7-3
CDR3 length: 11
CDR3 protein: ASSFPTSYEQY